Shown below are 18 T cell receptor beta chains from a single sample sequenced in a study of tumour-infiltrating T cells in Burkitt lymphoma (TCRdb year 2020). Library creation used the immunoSEQ multiplex PCR assay. The source is immuneACCESS, and TCRdb retained only in-frame sequences with V and J called. Part of the clones is not carried over; for the studies checked, unresolved V genes explain less than half of this, and the remainder is unexplained. The table for this sample lists about 520 clones; around 96% of them were counted only once. The ten largest clones take up more than 5% of the sample. Sequenced sample: tumor tissue. These receptors were collected from a human donor with Burkitt lymphoma.

The genes are TRBV6-5 and TRBJ2-2, with D maybe TRBD1 (5 bases). The germline V and J ends were trimmed by 7 bases and 2 bases, with 11 bases remaining between them. CDR1 is MNHEY and CDR2 is SVGAGI in the germline V gene. The CDR3 runs 14 residues. CDR3 protein: CASTRRANTGELFF. CDR3 DNA sequence: TGTGCCAGCACACGCAGGGCAAACACCGGGGAGCTGTTTTTT.

This sequence joins TRBV20-1 and TRBJ2-1, with D possibly being TRBD2 (6 bases). The CDR3 runs to 11 residues. Germline CDR1 reads DFQATT; CDR2 reads SNEGSKA (reference sequence). The CDR3 protein is CTFRRVNEQFF. CDR3 sequence (DNA): TGCACCTTTAGGAGGGTCAATGAGCAGTTCTTC.

The V call is TRBV29-1, the J call TRBJ2-7; D is possibly TRBD2 (5 bases). Trimming shortened V by 5 bases and J by 6 bases, and 11 bases separated the two germline ends. There are 11 residues in the CDR3. The germline V gene encodes CDR1 SQVTM and CDR2 ANQGSEA. The CDR3 nucleotides read TGCAGCGTTATGAAGGCGGGCGAGCAGTACTTC. As protein: CSVMKAGEQYF.

The V gene is TRBV19, the J gene TRBJ2-3; D call uncertain. The CDR3 covers 16 residues. Germline V CDR1 and CDR2: LNHDA, SQIVND (reference sequence). Trimming removed 4 bases at V and 3 bases at J, with 17 bases between. The CDR3 loop is CASSRKGRDGTDTQYF. The DNA of the CDR3 is TGTGCCAGTAGTAGAAAGGGTCGAGATGGAACAGATACGCAGTATTTT. The full variable domain, with the rest looked up from reference TRBV19 and TRBJ2-3, is DGGITQSPKYLFRKEGQNVTLSCEQNLNHDAMYWYRQDPGQGLRLIYYSQIVNDFQKGDIAEGYSVSREKKESFPLTVTSAQKNPTAFYLCASSRKGRDGTDTQYFGPGTRLTVL.

V is TRBV19 and J is TRBJ2-7, with 13 bases identical to TRBD2. V shed 5 bases, J shed 4 bases, and the junction held 5 bases outside the gene matches. The germline gives CDR1 LNHDA, CDR2 SQIVND (reference sequence). The CDR3 length is 15 residues. CDR3 in DNA: TGTGCCAGTAGTCGACTAGCGGGAGGTAGTTACGAGCAGTACTTC. It yields the protein CASSRLAGGSYEQYF.

The chain recombines TRBV4-1 with TRBJ2-3; TRBD2 aligns across 8 bases. Germline V gene lookup returns CDR1 MGHRA and CDR2 YSYEKL. The CDR3 totals 15 residues. V was clipped by 3 bases and J by 6 bases; unmatched bases: 8. The CDR3 region has the DNA TGCGCCAGCAGCCACGTGACGGGAGGGTCGGATACGCAGTATTTT. Translated: CASSHVTGGSDTQYF.

This chain links TRBV28 with TRBJ2-2; 10 bases match TRBD1. CDR1 and CDR2 (germline): MDHEN, SYDVKM. The V and J ends lost 5 bases and 8 bases, in that order; junction bases with no gene match: 11. The CDR3 runs to 16 residues. CDR3 DNA: TGTGCCAGCAGTGACCCGGGACAGGGGATGTTAGGGGAGCTGTTTTTT. This encodes CASSDPGQGMLGELFF.

The J gene is TRBJ2-2, the V gene TRBV10-3; 7 bases are shared with TRBD2. The germline V gene has CDR1 ENHRY and CDR2 SYGVKD. Losses at the gene ends were 10 bases for V and 4 bases for J; bases not matched to a gene: 15. CDR3 size: 16 residues. The CDR3 reads CATSKGAGITTGELFF. CDR3 nucleotide sequence: TGTGCCACCTCCAAGGGAGCGGGAATTACCACCGGGGAGCTGTTTTTT.

The chain couples TRBV25-1 to TRBJ1-1; a possible D gene is TRBD1 (5 bases). The CDR3 length is 14 residues. Germline V gives CDR1 MGHDK, CDR2 SYGVNS. V was trimmed by 5 bases and J by 1 base, leaving 11 bases between them. The CDR3: CASSRTRGNTEAFF. The CDR3, as DNA: TGTGCCAGCAGTAGAACGAGGGGGAACACTGAAGCTTTCTTT.

The V call is TRBV29-1, the J call TRBJ2-1; 8 bases match TRBD2. This CDR3 comprises 14 residues. V trimming: 7 bases; J trimming: 4 bases; junction bases outside the gene matches: 9. From germline, CDR1 is SQVTM and CDR2 ANQGSEA. The CDR3, as DNA: TGCAGCGCCGCGAACGGGGGGGTTTACAATGAGCAGTTCTTC. Amino acid sequence: CSAANGGVYNEQFF.

This clone appeared once. This chain uses TRBV28 with TRBJ1-2; D unclear. This CDR3 region has 12 residues. CDR1 and CDR2 from the germline V gene are MDHEN and SYDVKM. The ends were cut back, 1 base at V and 8 bases at J, with 8 bases in the middle. The CDR3 sequence: CASSLFIDGYTF. The CDR3 nucleotides are TGTGCCAGCAGTTTATTCATCGACGGCTACACCTTC.

This chain uses TRBV25-1 with TRBJ2-7; no clear D gene. Germline CDR1 MGHDK, CDR2 SYGVNS. V shed 3 bases and J shed 2 bases, with 11 bases lying between them. The CDR3 loop spans 14 amino acids. CDR3 region: CASSDWQPAYEQYF. The CDR3 region has the DNA TGTGCCAGCAGTGATTGGCAACCAGCCTACGAGCAGTACTTC.

This chain uses TRBV6-1 with TRBJ2-5; D remains unclear. Germline V CDR1 and CDR2: MNHNS, SASEGT. The V and J ends lost 8 bases and 5 bases respectively, with 12 bases between them. The CDR3 is made up of 12 amino acids. The CDR3 region has the DNA TGTGCCAGCTTCGGAGCTCGGGAGACCCAGTACTTC. It is translated as CASFGARETQYF.

This clone occurred once. V gene TRBV7-2 combines with J gene TRBJ2-7; D is perhaps TRBD1 (6 bases). Germline CDR1 is SGHTA and CDR2 is FQGNSA. Trimming left V 5 bases short and J 2 bases short, with 19 bases between. The CDR3 extends over 16 amino acids. For the CDR3, the DNA is TGTGCCAGCAGCACAGGGACCGGGACGGGCCCCTACGAGCAGTACTTC. Translating gives CASSTGTGTGPYEQYF.

J is TRBJ2-7 and V is TRBV14; 10 bases match TRBD1. Germline V CDR1 and CDR2: SGHDN, FVKESK. V shed 4 bases and J 4 bases; nucleotides not matched to a gene: 10. The CDR3 loop spans 16 amino acids. CDR3 loop: CASSRTGTGEHYEQYF. CDR3 sequence (DNA): TGTGCCAGCAGCCGCACTGGGACAGGGGAGCATTACGAGCAGTACTTC.

This chain links TRBV29-1 with TRBJ2-3; tentatively, D is TRBD1 (5 bases). The CDR3 contains 17 residues. Trimming removed 6 bases from V and 3 bases from J, with 25 bases in between. Per germline, CDR1 SQVTM and CDR2 ANQGSEA. CDR3 DNA sequence: TGCAGCGTGGAAAACGCCCCAGGGTTTGCGTGGACAGATACGCAGTATTTT. Its translation: CSVENAPGFAWTDTQYF.

The J gene is TRBJ1-1, the V gene TRBV6-5; D possibly corresponds to TRBD1 (6 bases). The CDR3 has 14 amino acids. Trimming removed 6 bases from V and 10 bases from J, with 21 bases in between. CDR1 and CDR2 from the germline V gene are MNHEY and SVGAGI. The CDR3, as DNA: TGTGCCAGCAGACCTCCCCACAGGGCATCAACAGCTTTCTTT. Its protein product is CASRPPHRASTAFF.

V and J are TRBV7-3 and TRBJ2-7; the D gene could be TRBD1 or TRBD2 (5 bases each). Germline V gives CDR1 SGHTA, CDR2 FQGTGA. V was pared by 1 base and J by 3 bases, with 10 bases between. There are 14 residues in the CDR3. CDR3 in amino acids: CASSLRGTGYEQYF. In DNA, the CDR3 is TGTGCCAGCAGCTTAAGAGGGACCGGCTACGAGCAGTACTTC.